Each of the 19 T cell receptor beta chains below was sequenced from the same sample in a study of blood T cells in healthy people across ages. It was with a sample-barcoded 5' primer and a J-beta primer mix that a second PCR of roughly 6 to 12 cycles was run. TCRdb reanalysed the 5' RACE reads using MiXCR and keeps one entry per CDR3 protein. This table holds roughly 1.4 million distinct CDR3 sequences, 59% found once. What was sequenced was blood. The origin of the receptors is a man younger than 35 in good health.

This clonotype was seen a handful of times. The gene calls are TRBV29-1 and TRBJ1-2; D perhaps matches TRBD1 (5 bases). Germline V gives CDR1 SQVTM, CDR2 ANQGSEA. V dropped 8 bases and J dropped 3 bases, with 10 bases sitting between them. This CDR3 contains 11 residues. The CDR3 protein is CSFAGDYGYTF. In nucleotides, the CDR3 is TGCAGCTTCGCGGGGGACTATGGCTACACCTTC.

V and J are TRBV2 and TRBJ2-7; 9 bases are shared with TRBD1. The CDR3 extends over 15 amino acids. V was pared by 5 bases and J by 2 bases, with 7 bases of the junction left unmatched. Germline lookup yields CDR1 SNHLY and CDR2 FYNNEI. CDR3 loop: CASSPDRGATYEQYF. Written as DNA, the CDR3 is TGTGCCAGCAGTCCAGACAGGGGGGCGACCTACGAGCAGTACTTC.

This sequence joins TRBV7-2 and TRBJ2-1, with D maybe TRBD1 (5 bases). With 1 base removed from V and 3 bases from J, the gap between germline ends came to 13 bases. The CDR3 covers 16 residues. CDR1 and CDR2 (germline): SGHTA, FQGNSA. The CDR3 spells CASSLDGRVNYNEQFF. The CDR3 region has the DNA TGTGCCAGCAGCTTAGACGGCAGGGTAAACTACAATGAGCAGTTCTTC.

This chain links TRBV29-1 with TRBJ2-4, with TRBD1 matching over 8 bases. The DNA end is more similar to TRBJ2-7, so the J call may be wrong. This CDR3 has 12 residues. The germline CDR1 and CDR2 sequences are SQVTM and ANQGSEA. The CDR3 DNA sequence: TGCAGCGGGGGACAGGTGTTAAACGAGCAGTACTTC. This gives the protein CSGGQVLNEQYF.

The V and J genes are TRBV4-2 and TRBJ2-7, with 10 nucleotides matching TRBD2. The trim removed 0 bases at V and 5 bases at J, leaving 13 bases unmatched. From germline, CDR1 is LGHNA and CDR2 YNFKEQ. CDR3 size: 18 residues. In nucleotides, the CDR3 is TGTGCCAGCAGCCAAGATCCAGCGGGAGGGCCGGGATCCGACGAGCAGTACTTC. Protein sequence: CASSQDPAGGPGSDEQYF.

The chain carries TRBV6-6 and TRBJ1-1, with TRBD1 as a possible D gene (5 bases). Germline CDR1 MNHNY, CDR2 SVGAGI (reference sequence). V was shortened by 6 bases and J by 5 bases, with 10 bases between the two germline ends. This CDR3 region has 12 residues. The CDR3 reads CASREGRTEAFF. The CDR3 DNA reads TGTGCCAGCAGAGAGGGGAGAACTGAAGCTTTCTTT.

This chain uses TRBV28 with TRBJ2-3; maybe TRBD2 (7 bases). The CDR3 has 16 amino acids. The V end was cut by 5 bases, the J end by 9 bases, with 24 bases between. The germline CDR1 and CDR2 sequences are MDHEN and SYDVKM. This CDR3 is CASSPQGGGIPGTQYF. The CDR3 nucleotides read TGTGCCAGCAGTCCCCAGGGAGGGGGGATCCCCGGAACGCAGTATTTT.

The chain links TRBV6-6 to TRBJ2-2; D is tentatively TRBD1 or TRBD2 (7 bases each). The germline V and J ends were trimmed by 0 bases and 7 bases, with 15 bases remaining between them. The CDR3 extends over 16 amino acids. Germline V lookup: CDR1 MNHNY, CDR2 SVGAGI (reference sequence). CDR3 nucleotide sequence: TGTGCCAGCAGTTACTCAGGGAGGGGGCGGGACGGGGAGCTGTTTTTT. Residues: CASSYSGRGRDGELFF.

The J gene is TRBJ2-5, the V gene TRBV15; 11 bases are shared with TRBD2. The V segment lost 1 base and the J segment 11 bases; nucleotides outside the gene matches: 18. CDR1 LNHNV and CDR2 YYDKDF come from the germline V gene (reference sequence). The CDR3 is made up of 18 amino acids. The CDR3 nucleotides read TGTGCCACCAGCAGAGCCTCCGGGACTAGCGGTCTCTACAATGAGCAGTACTTC. Its protein is CATSRASGTSGLYNEQYF.

CDR3 in DNA: TGCGCCAGCAGCTCCGCCTTGGGTATCAGGGACAATGAGCAGTTCTTC. This encodes CASSSALGIRDNEQFF. The rearrangement joins TRBV5-1 to TRBJ2-1; D may be TRBD1 (5 bases). The CDR3 length is 16 residues. The germline V and J ends were trimmed by 3 bases and 5 bases, with 18 bases remaining between them. Germline V gene lookup returns CDR1 SGHRS and CDR2 YFSETQ. The full variable domain, completed using reference TRBV5-1 and TRBJ2-1, is KAGVTQTPRYLIKTRGQQVTLSCSPISGHRSVSWYQQTPGQGLQFLFEYFSETQRNKGNFPGRFSGRQFSNSRSEMNVSTLELGDSALYLCASSSALGIRDNEQFFGPGTRLTVL.

The chain couples TRBV10-3 to TRBJ2-7; 10 nucleotides align to TRBD2. The germline gives CDR1 ENHRY, CDR2 SYGVKD. This CDR3 region has 15 residues. The V and J ends lost 6 bases and 5 bases, in that order; junction bases with no gene match: 10. CDR3 in DNA: TGTGCCATCAGGACGAGCGGGAGGGCCATCCACGAGCAGTACTTC. This gives the protein CAIRTSGRAIHEQYF.

The rearrangement links TRBV11-2 to TRBJ2-1; a possible D gene is TRBD2 (6 bases). Germline CDR1 reads SGHAT; CDR2 reads FQNNGV. The CDR3 contains 12 residues. Trimming took off 6 bases at V and 8 bases at J, with 11 bases between the two ends. The CDR3, as DNA: TGTGCCAGCAGGACGGGAGTTTATGAGCAGTTCTTC. Its translation is CASRTGVYEQFF.

V is TRBV6-2 or TRBV6-3 and J is TRBJ1-6; 9 bases agree with TRBD1. Germline lookup yields CDR1 MNHEY and CDR2 SVGEGT. There are 16 residues in the CDR3. Trimming removed 1 base from V and 6 bases from J; junction bases left unmatched: 4. As DNA, the CDR3 is TGTGCCAGCAGTTACTTGGGACAGGGTTTTAATTCACCCCTCCACTTT. This translates into CASSYLGQGFNSPLHF.

The chain recombines TRBV4-1 with TRBJ1-6; D is uncertain. CDR3 length equals 10 residues. Looked up from germline, CDR1 is MGHRA and CDR2 is YSYEKL. V lost 0 bases and J lost 15, with 3 bases in between. This CDR3 reads CASSQDRLHF. For the CDR3, the DNA is TGCGCCAGCAGCCAAGATCGCCTCCACTTT.

This clonotype was counted a single time. CDR3 DNA sequence: TGTGCCAGCAGTTTACCCCCAGGGACCGAGCAGTACTTC. Its translation: CASSLPPGTEQYF. V and J are TRBV28 and TRBJ2-7; perhaps D is TRBD1 or TRBD2 (5 bases each). Trimming shortened V by 2 bases and J by 6 bases, and 11 bases separated the two germline ends. This CDR3 is built from 13 residues. In germline, CDR1 is MDHEN, CDR2 SYDVKM.

Note on this clonotype: This could be a read error, since a much larger clone is one nucleotide away. The V gene is TRBV7-6, the J gene TRBJ2-4, with unresolved D. Trimming took off 5 bases at V and 13 bases at J, with 18 bases between the two ends. This CDR3 is 13 amino acids long. CDR1 is SGHVS and CDR2 is FNYEAQ in the germline V gene. The CDR3 region is CASSPQNMENQYF. The CDR3 nucleotides are TGTGCCAGCAGCCCCCAAAACATGGAGAACCAGTACTTC.

The V and J genes are TRBV27 and TRBJ1-2; D might be TRBD1 (6 bases). CDR1 MNHEY and CDR2 SMNVEV come from the germline V gene (reference sequence). The ends were cut back, 6 bases at V and 5 bases at J, with 22 bases in the middle. The CDR3 has 16 residues. The CDR3: CASRPPFGGPYYGYTF. In DNA form, the CDR3 reads TGTGCCAGCAGACCTCCTTTCGGGGGCCCCTATTATGGCTACACCTTC.

The chain couples TRBV6-5 to TRBJ2-5, with D perhaps TRBD2 (5 bases). Trimming stripped 4 bases from V and 2 bases from J, with 14 bases between. The CDR3 runs 15 residues. CDR1 and CDR2 (germline): MNHEY, SVGAGI. The CDR3 region has the DNA TGTGCCAGCAGTTCACTAGGTAGCATGCAAGAGACCCAGTACTTC. It translates to CASSSLGSMQETQYF.

The sample holds a few counts of this clonotype. CDR3 DNA: TGCAGCGGCGAACAGGGGGGAAGGGGCACAGATACGCAGTATTTT. This codes for CSGEQGGRGTDTQYF. The V gene is TRBV29-1, the J gene TRBJ2-3; TRBD1 matches at 8 bases. Trimming at V came to 7 bases and at J to 1 base, leaving 10 bases not matched to a gene. CDR1 is SQVTM and CDR2 is ANQGSEA in the germline V gene. This CDR3 region has 15 residues.